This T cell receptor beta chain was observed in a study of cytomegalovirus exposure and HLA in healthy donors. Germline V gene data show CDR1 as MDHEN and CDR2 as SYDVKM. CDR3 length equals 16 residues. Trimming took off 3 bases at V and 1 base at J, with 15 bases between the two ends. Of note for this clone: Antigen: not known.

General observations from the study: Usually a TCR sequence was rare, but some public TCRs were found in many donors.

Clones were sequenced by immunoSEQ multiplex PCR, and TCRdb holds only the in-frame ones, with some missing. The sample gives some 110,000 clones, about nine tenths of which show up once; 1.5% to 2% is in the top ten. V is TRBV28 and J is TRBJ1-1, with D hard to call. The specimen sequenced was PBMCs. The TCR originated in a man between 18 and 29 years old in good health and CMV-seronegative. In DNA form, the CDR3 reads TGTGCCAGCAGTTTTCAACAGAGATCGACGAACACTGAAGCTTTCTTT. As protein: CASSFQQRSTNTEAFF.